The 15 T cell receptor beta chains reported below all come from one sample, sequenced in a study of cytomegalovirus exposure and HLA in healthy donors. The PCR made use of 60 Vbeta and 13 Jbeta primers. The assay was immunoSEQ multiplex PCR, and TCRdb's table has in-frame clones only and misses some. The repertoire holds about 160,000 clones, with 81% as singletons. The source material was PBMCs. The source of these receptors is a woman aged 18-29 years in good health and CMV-seronegative.

The V gene is TRBV27, the J gene TRBJ2-3; a possible D gene is TRBD2 (6 bases). The CDR3 has 16 amino acids. V was trimmed by 7 bases and J by 0 bases, leaving 17 bases between them. Germline assignment: CDR1 MNHEY and CDR2 SMNVEV (reference sequence). DNA for the CDR3: TGTGCCAGCACCCTTGGAGGGACGGTGAGCACAGATACGCAGTATTTT. It specifies CASTLGGTVSTDTQYF.

This clone was observed a handful of times. The genes are TRBV5-1 and TRBJ2-7; 9 positions agree with TRBD1. V gave up 4 bases and J gave up 2 bases; unmatched junction bases: 10. CDR1 is SGHRS and CDR2 is YFSETQ in the germline V gene. The CDR3 loop spans 16 amino acids. CDR3 in amino acids: CASSETPGTGTYEQYF. In DNA, the CDR3 is TGCGCCAGCAGCGAGACTCCCGGGACAGGGACCTACGAGCAGTACTTC. The entire variable domain, with the rest obtained from reference TRBV5-1 and TRBJ2-7, is as follows: KAGVTQTPRYLIKTRGQQVTLSCSPISGHRSVSWYQQTPGQGLQFLFEYFSETQRNKGNFPGRFSGRQFSNSRSEMNVSTLELGDSALYLCASSETPGTGTYEQYFGPGTRLTVT.

This clone was recorded once. This chain connects TRBV7-9 to TRBJ2-7; 9 nucleotides line up with TRBD1. CDR1 is SEHNR, CDR2 FQNEAQ, per germline (reference sequence). Trimming at V came to 1 base and at J to 6 bases, leaving 7 bases not matched to a gene. CDR3 length: 15 amino acids. The CDR3 coding sequence is TGTGCCAGCAGCTTAGGACAGGGGGGGATGCGCGAGCAGTACTTC. Translating gives CASSLGQGGMREQYF.

The rearrangement joins TRBV5-1 to TRBJ1-2, with 9 bases lining up with TRBD1. The CDR3 sequence is 14 residues long. Losses at the gene ends were 4 bases for V and 6 bases for J; bases not matched to a gene: 7. Germline V gives CDR1 SGHRS, CDR2 YFSETQ. The CDR3 nucleotides are TGCGCCAGCAGCGGAACCGGGACAGGGCATGGCTACACCTTC. Its translation: CASSGTGTGHGYTF. The full variable domain, rest sourced from reference TRBV5-1 and TRBJ1-2, is KAGVTQTPRYLIKTRGQQVTLSCSPISGHRSVSWYQQTPGQGLQFLFEYFSETQRNKGNFPGRFSGRQFSNSRSEMNVSTLELGDSALYLCASSGTGTGHGYTFGSGTRLTVV.

This rearrangement joins TRBV7-9 to TRBJ1-2; TRBD1 matches 8 bases. In germline, CDR1 is SEHNR, CDR2 FQNEAQ (reference sequence). The V segment lost 0 bases and the J segment 7 bases; nucleotides outside the gene matches: 7. The CDR3 is made up of 15 amino acids. DNA for the CDR3: TGTGCCAGCAGCTTAGCCGTCTCAGGGGGCTTTGGCTACACCTTC. It is translated as CASSLAVSGGFGYTF.

This chain connects TRBV30 to TRBJ2-2, with D possibly TRBD1 on 6 matching bases. The germline CDR1 and CDR2 sequences are GTSNPN and SVGIG (reference sequence). The CDR3 loop spans 16 amino acids. V was clipped by 0 bases and J by 5 bases, with 16 bases between them. CDR3 in DNA: TGTGCCTGGAGTGTACCCCTAAGTACAGGGACCGGGGAGCTGTTTTTT. Translation: CAWSVPLSTGTGELFF.

The gene calls are TRBV1 and TRBJ2-5; the table names TRBD2, a call not compared with the DNA. TRBV1 is a documented pseudogene. The CDR3 has 16 amino acids. CDR3 protein: CTSSHLAGRGQETQYF. The CDR3, as DNA: TGCACCAGCAGCCATCTAGCGGGGAGGGGGCAAGAGACCCAGTACTTC.

The J gene is TRBJ2-7, the V gene TRBV18, with D perhaps matching TRBD2 (6 bases). Germline-derived CDR1 and CDR2 are KGHSH and LQKENI. CDR3 length: 14 amino acids. Trimming stripped 3 bases from V and 2 bases from J, with 11 bases between. DNA for the CDR3: TGTGCCAGCTCACCGCGGGACGGGCCCTACGAGCAGTACTTC. This codes for CASSPRDGPYEQYF.

This clone was detected only once. This chain links TRBV30 with TRBJ2-7; D possibly corresponds to TRBD1 (5 bases). This CDR3 comprises 13 residues. The V gene's germline CDR1 is GTSNPN and CDR2 SVGIG (reference sequence). The V end was cut by 5 bases, the J end by 3 bases, with 14 bases between. CDR3 region: CAWSSGQGYEQYF. CDR3 in DNA: TGTGCCTGGTCCTCAGGACAAGGCTACGAGCAGTACTTC.

The V call is TRBV7-2, the J call TRBJ2-7; D is undetermined. The V end lost 2 bases, the J end lost 2 bases, and 10 bases lay between the germline ends. The germline V gene encodes CDR1 SGHTA and CDR2 FQGNSA. The CDR3 spans 14 residues. The CDR3 loop is CASSLPQFPYEQYF. The CDR3 DNA reads TGTGCCAGCAGCTTACCCCAATTTCCCTACGAGCAGTACTTC.

To note about this clone: In the same sample, other DNA sequences code for this CDR3. The rearrangement links TRBV9 to TRBJ2-1, with 7 bases fitting TRBD2. Germline V lookup: CDR1 SGDLS, CDR2 YYNGEE. Germline trimming cut 4 bases from V and 4 bases from J; bases unmatched to any gene: 5. CDR3 length: 14 amino acids. CDR3: CASSSRGGYNEQFF. In DNA form, the CDR3 reads TGTGCCAGCAGCTCGAGGGGAGGGTACAATGAGCAGTTCTTC.

This clone was recorded once. The rearrangement links TRBV5-4 to TRBJ2-1, with D unclear. CDR3 length: 14 amino acids. CDR1 is SGHNT, CDR2 YYREEE, per germline (reference sequence). V lost 4 bases to trimming and J lost 8 bases, with 16 bases between them. Written as DNA, the CDR3 is TGTGCCAGCAGCCTATTCATCGAAAGCCATGAGCAGTTCTTC. It translates to CASSLFIESHEQFF.

The genes are TRBV4-1 and TRBJ2-7; TRBD2 is a possible D gene (6 bases). From germline, CDR1 is MGHRA and CDR2 YSYEKL. V lost 4 bases, J lost 1 base, and 11 bases lay in between. The CDR3 extends over 14 amino acids. Here the CDR3 DNA reads TGCGCCAGCAGCCTTTACGGGGGATCCTACGAGCAGTACTTC. The encoded protein is CASSLYGGSYEQYF.

The rearrangement joins TRBV4-1 to TRBJ2-3, with D possibly being TRBD1 (5 bases). V dropped 2 bases and J dropped 5 bases, with 17 bases sitting between them. This CDR3 has 16 amino acids. The V gene's germline CDR1 is MGHRA and CDR2 YSYEKL. CDR3 DNA sequence: TGCGCCAGCAGCCAAAGCCCTGACAGTTATGGAGATACGCAGTATTTT. Protein: CASSQSPDSYGDTQYF.

The chain carries TRBV5-1 and TRBJ2-5, with D perhaps matching TRBD1 (6 bases). Trimming pared 3 bases from V and 5 bases from J, leaving 11 bases between. Germline CDR1 and CDR2: SGHRS and YFSETQ. CDR3 length equals 13 residues. The CDR3 is CASSWDNSETQYF. DNA for the CDR3: TGCGCCAGCAGCTGGGACAATTCCGAGACCCAGTACTTC. The full variable domain, rest sourced from reference TRBV5-1 and TRBJ2-5, is KAGVTQTPRYLIKTRGQQVTLSCSPISGHRSVSWYQQTPGQGLQFLFEYFSETQRNKGNFPGRFSGRQFSNSRSEMNVSTLELGDSALYLCASSWDNSETQYFGPGTRLLVL.